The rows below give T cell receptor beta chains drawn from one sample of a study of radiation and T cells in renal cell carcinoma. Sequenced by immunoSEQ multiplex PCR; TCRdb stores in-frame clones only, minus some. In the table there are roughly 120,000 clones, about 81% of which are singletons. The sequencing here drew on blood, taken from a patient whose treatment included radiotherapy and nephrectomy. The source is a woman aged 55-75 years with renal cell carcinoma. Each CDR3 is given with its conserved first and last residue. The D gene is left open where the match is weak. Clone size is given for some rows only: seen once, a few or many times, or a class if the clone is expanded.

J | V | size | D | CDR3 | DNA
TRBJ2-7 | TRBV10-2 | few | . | CASSELAQSSYEQYF | TGCGCCAGCAGTGAGCTGGCACAGTCCTCCTACGAGCAGTACTTC
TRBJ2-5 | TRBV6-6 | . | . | CASSYQETQYF | TGTGCCAGCAGTTATCAGGAGACCCAGTACTTC
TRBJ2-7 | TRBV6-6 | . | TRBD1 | CASSLRTGGAEQYF | TGTGCCAGCAGTCTACGGACAGGGGGCGCCGAGCAGTACTTC
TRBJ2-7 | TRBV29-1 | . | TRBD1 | CSARTGGDYEQYF | TGCAGCGCCCGGACAGGGGGGGACTACGAGCAGTACTTC
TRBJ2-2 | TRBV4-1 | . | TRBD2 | CASSVAGTGELFF | TGCGCCAGCAGCGTAGCGGGCACCGGGGAGCTGTTTTTT
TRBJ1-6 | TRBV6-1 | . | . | CASGEESSYNSPLHF | TGTGCCAGCGGGGAGGAAAGCTCCTATAATTCACCCCTCCACTTT
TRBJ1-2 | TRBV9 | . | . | CASSVDRYGYTF | TGTGCCAGCAGCGTAGACAGATATGGCTACACCTTC
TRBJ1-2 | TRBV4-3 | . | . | CASSQDIGSRPLANYGYTF | TGCGCCAGCAGCCAAGATATAGGTTCTCGGCCTCTAGCTAACTATGGCTACACCTTC
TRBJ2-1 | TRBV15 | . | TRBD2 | CATSGGGRMSSYNEQFF | TGTGCCACCAGCGGGGGAGGGCGGATGAGCTCCTACAATGAGCAGTTCTTC
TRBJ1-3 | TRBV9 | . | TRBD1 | CASSVGRTGSGNTIYF | TGTGCCAGCAGCGTAGGTCGGACAGGGTCTGGAAACACCATATATTTT
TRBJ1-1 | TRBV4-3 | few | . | CASSREVRLNTEAFF | TGCGCCAGCAGCCGGGAAGTCCGGTTGAACACTGAAGCTTTCTTT
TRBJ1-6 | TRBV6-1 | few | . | CASSELSANSPLHF | TGTGCCAGCAGTGAATTGTCAGCCAATTCACCCCTCCACTTT
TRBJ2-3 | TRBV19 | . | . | CASSNRDPTDTQYF | TGTGCCAGTAGTAACAGGGATCCCACAGATACGCAGTATTTT
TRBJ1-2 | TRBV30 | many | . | CAWSLTPISPLLVTYGYTF | TGTGCCTGGAGTCTTACCCCCATATCCCCCCTTTTGGTTACCTATGGCTACACCTTC
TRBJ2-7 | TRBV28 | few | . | CAVASDSPYEQYF | TGTGCCGTCGCCTCGGACAGCCCCTACGAGCAGTACTTC
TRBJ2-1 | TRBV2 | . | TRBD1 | CASSDRDRPNNEQFF | TGTGCCAGCAGTGATAGGGACAGGCCAAACAATGAGCAGTTCTTC
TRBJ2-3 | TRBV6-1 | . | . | CASSEIRSTDTQYF | TGTGCCAGCAGTGAAATAAGGTCGACAGATACGCAGTATTTT
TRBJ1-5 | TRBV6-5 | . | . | CASTKSGYNQPQHF | TGTGCCAGCACCAAGTCGGGGTACAATCAGCCCCAGCATTTT
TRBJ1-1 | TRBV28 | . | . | CASSIEGHSNTEAFF | TGTGCCAGCAGTATAGAGGGACACTCGAACACTGAAGCTTTCTTT
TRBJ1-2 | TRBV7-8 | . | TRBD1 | CASSNHAGQGNGYTF | TGTGCCAGCAGCAATCACGCGGGACAGGGTAATGGCTACACCTTC
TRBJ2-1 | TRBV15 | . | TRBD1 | CATSAQGQETEQFF | TGTGCCACCAGCGCCCAGGGACAGGAGACGGAGCAGTTCTTC
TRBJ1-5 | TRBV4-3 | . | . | CASSFSWGGSNQPQHF | TGCGCCAGCAGCTTCAGTTGGGGGGGTAGCAATCAGCCCCAGCATTTT
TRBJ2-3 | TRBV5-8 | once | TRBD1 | CASSGWDRDTDTQYF | TGTGCCAGCAGCGGCTGGGACAGGGATACAGATACGCAGTATTTT
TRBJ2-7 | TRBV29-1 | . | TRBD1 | CSVNPGQGAYEQYF | TGCAGCGTTAATCCGGGACAGGGGGCTTACGAGCAGTACTTC
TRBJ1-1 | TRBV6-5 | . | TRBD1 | CASSYVDRGTEAFF | TGTGCCAGCAGTTATGTGGACAGGGGCACTGAAGCTTTCTTT
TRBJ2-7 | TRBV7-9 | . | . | CASSSDVGGPYEQYF | TGTGCCAGCAGCTCGGACGTCGGAGGGCCCTACGAGCAGTACTTC
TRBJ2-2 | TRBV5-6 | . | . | CASGVGTGELFF | TGTGCCAGCGGTGTGGGTACCGGGGAGCTGTTTTTT
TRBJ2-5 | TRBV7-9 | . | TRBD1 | CASSSDRGPETQYF | TGTGCCAGCAGCTCAGACAGGGGGCCGGAGACCCAGTACTTC
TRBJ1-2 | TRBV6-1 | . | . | CASSDWAVVYTF | TGTGCCAGCAGTGACTGGGCAGTCGTCTACACCTTC
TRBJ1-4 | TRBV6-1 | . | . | CASRMDEKLFF | TGTGCCAGCAGGATGGATGAAAAACTGTTTTTT
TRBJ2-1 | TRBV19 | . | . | CASSMKALSSYNEQFF | TGTGCCAGTAGTATGAAGGCCCTAAGCTCCTACAATGAGCAGTTCTTC
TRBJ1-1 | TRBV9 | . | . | CASSPFSHMNTEAFF | TGTGCCAGCAGCCCTTTCAGCCACATGAACACTGAAGCTTTCTTT
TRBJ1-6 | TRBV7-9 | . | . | CASSLASGQSRASPLHF | TGTGCCAGCAGCTTAGCGTCGGGGCAGTCACGGGCTTCACCCCTCCACTTT
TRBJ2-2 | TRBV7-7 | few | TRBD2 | CASSLSAGAAGELFF | TGTGCTAGCAGCTTATCAGCGGGGGCCGCCGGGGAGCTGTTTTTT
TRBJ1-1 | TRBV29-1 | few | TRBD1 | CSATRQGAVAFF | TGCAGCGCCACACGACAGGGGGCGGTAGCTTTCTTT
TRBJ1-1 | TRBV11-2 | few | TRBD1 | CASSFLGQGPSGTEAFF | TGTGCCAGCAGCTTTCTGGGACAGGGTCCTTCGGGGACTGAAGCTTTCTTT
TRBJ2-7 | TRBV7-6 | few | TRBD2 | CASSSLAGDHYEQYF | TGTGCCAGCAGCTCACTAGCGGGGGACCACTACGAGCAGTACTTC
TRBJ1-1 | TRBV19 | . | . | CASTDLRGTEAFF | TGTGCCAGTACCGACTTGAGGGGGACTGAAGCTTTCTTT
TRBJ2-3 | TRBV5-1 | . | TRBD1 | CASSLRPKSGTGSTDTQYF | TGCGCCAGCAGCCTTAGGCCGAAAAGCGGGACAGGGAGCACAGATACGCAGTATTTT
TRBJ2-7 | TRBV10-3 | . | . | CAISEGQYSYEQYF | TGTGCCATCAGTGAAGGACAGTACTCCTACGAGCAGTACTTC
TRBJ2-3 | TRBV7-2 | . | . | CASSLVGGFDTQYF | TGTGCCAGCAGCTTAGTTGGGGGGTTCGATACGCAGTATTTT
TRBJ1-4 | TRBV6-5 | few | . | CASGSVEKLFF | TGTGCCAGCGGCTCCGTGGAAAAACTGTTTTTT
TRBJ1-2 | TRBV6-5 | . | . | CASSYPLPTGVLGYTF | TGTGCCAGCAGTTACCCTTTACCGACAGGAGTGCTTGGCTACACCTTC
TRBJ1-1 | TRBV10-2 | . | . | CASSLRETEAFF | TGCGCCAGCAGTCTCCGAGAGACTGAAGCTTTCTTT
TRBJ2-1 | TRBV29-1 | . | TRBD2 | CSVDWTSGVGNEQFF | TGCAGCGTCGATTGGACTAGCGGGGTAGGTAATGAGCAGTTCTTC
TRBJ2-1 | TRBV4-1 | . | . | CASSPSRVGEQFF | TGCGCCAGCAGCCCAAGTCGCGTCGGTGAGCAGTTCTTC
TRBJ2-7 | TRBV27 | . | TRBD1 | CASSLRQGYEQYF | TGTGCCAGCAGTTTGAGACAGGGCTACGAGCAGTACTTC
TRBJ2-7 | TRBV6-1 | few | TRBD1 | CASSEKGGQAWYEQYF | TGTGCCAGCAGTGAAAAGGGGGGACAGGCCTGGTACGAGCAGTACTTC
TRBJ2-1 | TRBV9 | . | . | CASSVGGSENNEQFF | TGTGCCAGCAGCGTAGGTGGGTCTGAAAACAATGAGCAGTTCTTC
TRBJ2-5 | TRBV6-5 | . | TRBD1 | CASSFQGTGPQETQYF | TGTGCCAGCAGTTTCCAGGGGACAGGGCCACAAGAGACCCAGTACTTC
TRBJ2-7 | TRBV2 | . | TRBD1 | CASRGQWTYEQYF | TGTGCCAGCCGGGGACAGTGGACCTACGAGCAGTACTTC
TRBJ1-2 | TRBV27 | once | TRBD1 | CASSWGQGGGYTF | TGTGCCAGCAGTTGGGGACAGGGTGGGGGCTACACCTTC
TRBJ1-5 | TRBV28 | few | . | CASSLMNAWTHF | TGTGCCAGCAGTTTAATGAACGCATGGACGCATTTT